The present T cell receptor beta chain was sequenced within a study of cytomegalovirus exposure and HLA in healthy donors. Study details: The platform used for the 120 or so validation repertoires matched that of the roughly 670 first-cohort repertoires, a later analysis reported. Study findings and constraints: Cytomegalovirus-associated status was assigned to about 160 TCR beta chains. Reported performance of the classifier showed diagnosis of cytomegalovirus status with high specificity and sensitivity.

A remark on this clone: As yet, its antigen is unknown.

The donors formed part of the roughly 120-subject validation cohort, distinct from the roughly 700-subject first cohort. Assay: immunoSEQ multiplex PCR; the TCRdb copy retains only in-frame clones and omits some. The sample gives about 54,000 clones, approximately 89% of which show up once; roughly 8% is in the top ten. The sample taken for sequencing was PBMCs. The source is a young woman in good health and CMV-seropositive.

CDR3 protein: CASSPSFTGELFF. The CDR3 DNA sequence: TGCGCCAGCAGCCCAAGCTTCACCGGGGAGCTGTTTTTT. The J gene is TRBJ2-2, the V gene TRBV5-1; unclear D gene. Per germline, CDR1 SGHRS and CDR2 YFSETQ. The CDR3 covers 13 residues. V shed 4 bases and J shed 4 bases, with 8 bases lying between them. Drawing the rest from reference TRBV5-1 and TRBJ2-2, the complete variable domain is KAGVTQTPRYLIKTRGQQVTLSCSPISGHRSVSWYQQTPGQGLQFLFEYFSETQRNKGNFPGRFSGRQFSNSRSEMNVSTLELGDSALYLCASSPSFTGELFFGEGSRLTVL.